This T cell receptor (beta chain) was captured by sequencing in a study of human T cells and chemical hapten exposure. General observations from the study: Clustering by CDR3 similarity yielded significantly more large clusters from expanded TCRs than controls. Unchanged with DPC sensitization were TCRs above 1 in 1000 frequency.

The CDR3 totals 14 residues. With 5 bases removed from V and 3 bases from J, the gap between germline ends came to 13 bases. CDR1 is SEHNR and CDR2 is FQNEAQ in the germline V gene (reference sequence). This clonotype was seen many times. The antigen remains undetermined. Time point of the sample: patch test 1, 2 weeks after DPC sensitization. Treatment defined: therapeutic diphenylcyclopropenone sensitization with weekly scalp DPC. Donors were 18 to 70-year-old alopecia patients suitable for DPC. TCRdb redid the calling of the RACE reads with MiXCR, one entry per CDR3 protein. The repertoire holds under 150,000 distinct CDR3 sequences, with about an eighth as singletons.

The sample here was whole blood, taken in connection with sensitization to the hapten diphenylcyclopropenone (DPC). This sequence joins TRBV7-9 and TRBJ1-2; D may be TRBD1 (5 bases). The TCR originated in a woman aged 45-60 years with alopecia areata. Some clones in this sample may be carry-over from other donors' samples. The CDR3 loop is CASSRDSQYYGYTF. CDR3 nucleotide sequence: TGTGCCAGCAGCCGGGACTCTCAGTACTATGGCTACACCTTC. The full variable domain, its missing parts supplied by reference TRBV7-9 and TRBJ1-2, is DTGVSQNPRHKITKRGQNVTFRCDPISEHNRLYWYRQTLGQGPEFLTYFQNEAQLEKSRLLSDRFSAERPKGSFSTLEIQRTEQGDSAMYLCASSRDSQYYGYTFGSGTRLTVV.